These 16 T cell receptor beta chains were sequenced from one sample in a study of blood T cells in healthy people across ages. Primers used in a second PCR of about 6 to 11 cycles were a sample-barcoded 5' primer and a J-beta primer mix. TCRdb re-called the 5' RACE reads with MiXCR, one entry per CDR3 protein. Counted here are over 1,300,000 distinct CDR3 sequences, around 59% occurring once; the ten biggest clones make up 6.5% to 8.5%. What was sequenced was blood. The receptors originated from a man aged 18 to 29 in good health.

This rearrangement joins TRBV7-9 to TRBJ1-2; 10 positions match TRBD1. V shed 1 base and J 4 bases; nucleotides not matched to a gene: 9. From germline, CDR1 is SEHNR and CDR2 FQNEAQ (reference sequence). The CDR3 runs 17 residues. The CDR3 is CASSLGDRGLSGYGYTF. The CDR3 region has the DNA TGTGCCAGCAGCTTAGGGGACAGGGGCCTGTCGGGCTATGGCTACACCTTC.

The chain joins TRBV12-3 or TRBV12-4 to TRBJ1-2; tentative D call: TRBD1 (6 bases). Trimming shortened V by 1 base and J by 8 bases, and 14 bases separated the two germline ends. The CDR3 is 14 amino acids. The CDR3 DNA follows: TGTGCCAGCAGTTTAGGGGGGCTCCTGCGCGGCTACACCTTC. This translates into CASSLGGLLRGYTF.

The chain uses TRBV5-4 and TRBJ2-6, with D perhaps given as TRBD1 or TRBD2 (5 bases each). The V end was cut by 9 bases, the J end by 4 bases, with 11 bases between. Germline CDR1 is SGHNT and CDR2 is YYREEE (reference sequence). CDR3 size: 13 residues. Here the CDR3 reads CATWGRGANVLTF. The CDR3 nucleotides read TGTGCCACCTGGGGGAGAGGGGCCAACGTCCTGACTTTC.

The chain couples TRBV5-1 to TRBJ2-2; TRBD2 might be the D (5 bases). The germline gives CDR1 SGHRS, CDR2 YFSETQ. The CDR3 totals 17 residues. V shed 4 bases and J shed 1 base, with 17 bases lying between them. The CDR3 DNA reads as TGCGCCAGCAGCCCGGAAACCCCGGGGAAGAACACCGGGGAGCTGTTTTTT. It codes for CASSPETPGKNTGELFF.

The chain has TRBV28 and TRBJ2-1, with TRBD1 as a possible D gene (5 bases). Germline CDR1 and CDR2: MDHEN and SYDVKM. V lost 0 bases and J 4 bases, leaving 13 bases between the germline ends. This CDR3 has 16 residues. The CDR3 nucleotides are TGTGCCAGCAGTTTATGGAAGGTTAGGGGTTACAATGAGCAGTTCTTC. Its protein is CASSLWKVRGYNEQFF.

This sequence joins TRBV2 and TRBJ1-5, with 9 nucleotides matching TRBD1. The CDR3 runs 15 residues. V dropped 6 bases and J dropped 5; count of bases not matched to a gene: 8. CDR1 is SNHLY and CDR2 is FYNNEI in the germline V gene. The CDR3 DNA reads TGTGCCAGCAGGGGGACAGGGTTATGGGATCAGCCCCAGCATTTT. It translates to CASRGTGLWDQPQHF. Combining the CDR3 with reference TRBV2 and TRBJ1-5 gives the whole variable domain EPEVTQTPSHQVTQMGQEVILRCVPISNHLYFYWYRQILGQKVEFLVSFYNNEISEKSEIFDDQFSVERPDGSNFTLKIRSTKLEDSAMYFCASRGTGLWDQPQHFGDGTRLSIL.

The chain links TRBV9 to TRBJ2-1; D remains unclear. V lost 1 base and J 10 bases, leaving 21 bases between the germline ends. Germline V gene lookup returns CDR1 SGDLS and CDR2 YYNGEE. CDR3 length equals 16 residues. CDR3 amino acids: CASSVKNYLGLEEQFF. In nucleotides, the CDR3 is TGTGCCAGCAGCGTAAAAAACTACCTGGGCCTAGAGGAGCAGTTCTTC.

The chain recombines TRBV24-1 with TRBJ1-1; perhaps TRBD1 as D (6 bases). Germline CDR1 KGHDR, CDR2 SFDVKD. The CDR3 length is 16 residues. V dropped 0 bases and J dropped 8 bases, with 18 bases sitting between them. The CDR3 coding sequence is TGTGCCACCAGTGATTTGCAAGGGCGGACAGAGCAAGAAGCTTTCTTT. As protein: CATSDLQGRTEQEAFF.

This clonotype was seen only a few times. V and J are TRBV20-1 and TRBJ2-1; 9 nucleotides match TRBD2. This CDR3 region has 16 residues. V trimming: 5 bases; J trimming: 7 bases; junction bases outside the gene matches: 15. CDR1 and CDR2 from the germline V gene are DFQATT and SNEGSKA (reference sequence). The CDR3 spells CSAETGDSGGINEQFF. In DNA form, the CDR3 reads TGCAGTGCTGAGACGGGGGATAGCGGGGGAATTAATGAGCAGTTCTTC.

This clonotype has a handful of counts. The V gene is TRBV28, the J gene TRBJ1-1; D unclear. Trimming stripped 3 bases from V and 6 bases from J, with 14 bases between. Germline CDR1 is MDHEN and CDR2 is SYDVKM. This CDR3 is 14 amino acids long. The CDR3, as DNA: TGTGCCAGCAGTTTCCCGGGGTTCACCCCTGAAGCTTTCTTT. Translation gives CASSFPGFTPEAFF.

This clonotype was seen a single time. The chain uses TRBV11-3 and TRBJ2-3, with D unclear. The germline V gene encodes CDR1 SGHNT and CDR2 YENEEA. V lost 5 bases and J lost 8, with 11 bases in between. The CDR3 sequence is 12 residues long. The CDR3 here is CASSDGVGTQYF. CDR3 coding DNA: TGTGCCAGCAGCGACGGAGTAGGTACGCAGTATTTT.

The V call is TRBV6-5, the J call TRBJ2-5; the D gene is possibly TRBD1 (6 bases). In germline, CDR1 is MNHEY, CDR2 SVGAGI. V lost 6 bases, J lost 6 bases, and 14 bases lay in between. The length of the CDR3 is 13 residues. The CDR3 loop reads CASSSTGLKTQYF. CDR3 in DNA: TGTGCCAGCAGCTCAACAGGGTTGAAGACCCAGTACTTC.

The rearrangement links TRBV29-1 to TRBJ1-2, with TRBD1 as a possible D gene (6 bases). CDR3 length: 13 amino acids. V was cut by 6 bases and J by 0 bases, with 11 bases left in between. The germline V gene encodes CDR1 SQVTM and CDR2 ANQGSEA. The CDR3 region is CSVTDSPNYGYTF. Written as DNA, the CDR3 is TGCAGCGTCACGGACAGCCCTAACTATGGCTACACCTTC.

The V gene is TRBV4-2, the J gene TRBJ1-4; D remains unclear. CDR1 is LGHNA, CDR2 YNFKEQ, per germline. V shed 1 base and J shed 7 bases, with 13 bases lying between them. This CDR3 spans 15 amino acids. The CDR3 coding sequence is TGTGCCAGCAGCCAAGCTAGCTTTGCCACTGAAAAACTGTTTTTT. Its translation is CASSQASFATEKLFF.

As DNA, the CDR3 is TGTGCCGCCGGGAGGGGCAGCAATCAGCCCCAGCATTTT. It yields the protein CAAGRGSNQPQHF. The J gene is TRBJ1-5, the V gene TRBV10-3, with TRBD1 as a possible D gene (5 bases). There are 13 residues in the CDR3. Per germline, CDR1 ENHRY and CDR2 SYGVKD. V was pared by 11 bases and J by 1 base, with 12 bases between.

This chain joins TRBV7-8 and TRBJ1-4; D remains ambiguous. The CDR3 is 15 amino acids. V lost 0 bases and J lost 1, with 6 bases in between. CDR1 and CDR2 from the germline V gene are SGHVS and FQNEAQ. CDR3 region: CASSLASRTNEKLFF. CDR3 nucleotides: TGTGCCAGCAGCTTAGCATCCCGAACTAATGAAAAACTGTTTTTT. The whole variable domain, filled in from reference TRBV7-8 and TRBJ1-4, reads GAGVSQSPRYKVAKRGQDVALRCDPISGHVSLFWYQQALGQGPEFLTYFQNEAQLDKSGLPSDRFFAERPEGSVSTLKIQRTQQEDSAVYLCASSLASRTNEKLFFGSGTQLSVL.